Following are 3 T cell receptor beta chains from one sample sequenced in a study of blood T cells in healthy people across ages. Together with a sample-barcoded 5' primer, a J-beta primer mix was included in a second PCR lasting about 7 to 11 cycles. TCRdb re-derived calls from the 5' RACE reads in MiXCR, one entry per CDR3 protein. This repertoire shows about 570,000 distinct CDR3 sequences, roughly a quarter found once; its top ten account for approximately 3.6%. The sample was also linked to a second study, of T cells of mothers and their children.

Sequencing was done on a sample of blood. These TCRs come from a boy between 2 and 10 years old in good health.

CDR3 in amino acids: CASSLVTSGKETQYF. The CDR3 nucleotides are TGTGCCAGCAGCTTGGTGACTAGCGGAAAAGAGACCCAGTACTTC. The chain uses TRBV5-6 and TRBJ2-5; 9 nucleotides agree with TRBD2. J lost 3 bases, V lost 0 bases, and 3 bases had no gene match. Germline V gene sequence: CDR1 SGHDT, CDR2 YYEEEE. The length of the CDR3 is 15 residues.

The rearrangement uses TRBV15 and TRBJ2-7, with D perhaps TRBD2 (5 bases). CDR3 length equals 13 residues. Trimming removed 3 bases from V and 6 bases from J, with 12 bases in between. Germline V gene sequence: CDR1 LNHNV, CDR2 YYDKDF (reference sequence). The CDR3 DNA follows: TGTGCCACCAGCAGTGCGGTGGGAGTCGAGCAGTACTTC. It codes for CATSSAVGVEQYF.

In this sample, this clonotype turned up a few times. The chain employs TRBV6-2 or TRBV6-3 and TRBJ2-7; a possible D gene is TRBD1 (5 bases). Germline CDR1 and CDR2: MNHEY and SVGEGT. V was shortened by 5 bases and J by 4 bases, with 9 bases between the two germline ends. This CDR3 spans 12 amino acids. CDR3 DNA sequence: TGTGCCAGCAGTCAGCAGGGATACGAGCAGTACTTC. Translating it yields CASSQQGYEQYF.